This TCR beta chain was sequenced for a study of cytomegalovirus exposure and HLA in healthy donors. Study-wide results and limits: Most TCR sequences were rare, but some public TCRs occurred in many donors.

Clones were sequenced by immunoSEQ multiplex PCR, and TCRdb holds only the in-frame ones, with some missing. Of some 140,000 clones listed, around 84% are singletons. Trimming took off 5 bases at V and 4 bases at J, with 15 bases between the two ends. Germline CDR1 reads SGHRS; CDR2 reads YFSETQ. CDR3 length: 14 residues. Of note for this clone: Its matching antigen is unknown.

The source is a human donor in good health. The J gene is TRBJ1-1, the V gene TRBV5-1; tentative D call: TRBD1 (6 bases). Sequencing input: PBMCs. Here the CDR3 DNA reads TGCGCCAGCAGAGAACAGGGAATTTCCACTGAAGCTTTCTTT. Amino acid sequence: CASREQGISTEAFF.